A single sample gave rise to the 27 T cell receptor beta chains below, sequenced in a study of blood T cell repertoires in COVID-19. Some clones are missing from TCRdb's copy, which holds only in-frame ones; the method was immunoSEQ multiplex PCR. The sample contains about 180,000 clones, around 80% of which appear only once. What was sequenced was peripheral blood. The receptors derive from a man between 65 and 85 years old with active or convalescent COVID-19.

This rearrangement joins TRBV10-3 to TRBJ1-2, with 9 bases identical to TRBD1. Germline V CDR1 and CDR2: ENHRY, SYGVKD. The CDR3 covers 12 residues. The V and J ends lost 11 bases and 8 bases, in that order; junction bases with no gene match: 9. CDR3 residues: CAVQGARVGYTF. CDR3 DNA sequence: TGTGCCGTACAGGGGGCGAGAGTCGGCTACACCTTC.

In nucleotides, the CDR3 is TGTGCCACCCTCGGGGGGGCAGGGGATACGCAGTATTTT. It is translated as CATLGGAGDTQYF. The rearrangement links TRBV19 to TRBJ2-3, with TRBD2 matching 8 bases. CDR1 is LNHDA and CDR2 is SQIVND in the germline V gene (reference sequence). With 10 bases clipped from V and 6 bases from J, the junction kept 9 bases outside the gene matches. The CDR3 runs to 13 residues.

This sequence joins TRBV15 and TRBJ1-1; D is possibly TRBD1 (6 bases). The CDR3 consists of 14 residues. V gave up 5 bases and J gave up 5 bases, with 15 bases separating them. Germline loops: CDR1 LNHNV, CDR2 YYDKDF (reference sequence). The CDR3 is CATSLIKGVTEAFF. The CDR3, as DNA: TGTGCCACCAGCCTTATCAAGGGGGTGACTGAAGCTTTCTTT.

This clone showed up just a few times. The chain joins TRBV4-1 to TRBJ1-5; tentatively, D is TRBD1 (5 bases). The CDR3 is made up of 13 amino acids. Trimming took 4 bases from V and 6 from J, leaving 10 bases between them. Germline values: CDR1 MGHRA, CDR2 YSYEKL. Written as DNA, the CDR3 is TGCGCCAGCAGCCTTGGCGGGGGTCAGCCCCAGCATTTT. This translates into CASSLGGGQPQHF.

The chain carries TRBV6-1 and TRBJ1-6, with TRBD1 matching over 7 bases. The J segment lost 9 bases and the V segment lost 3 bases, leaving 8 bases of the junction unmatched. Germline values: CDR1 MNHNS, CDR2 SASEGT. The CDR3 consists of 15 residues. Written as DNA, the CDR3 is TGTGCCAGCAGTGAGGCAACAGGGGCCGTTTCACCCCTCCACTTT. Amino acid sequence: CASSEATGAVSPLHF.

This clone came up many times. This rearrangement joins TRBV27 to TRBJ2-2; TRBD1 aligns across 8 bases. CDR3 size: 14 residues. CDR1 is MNHEY, CDR2 SMNVEV, per germline (reference sequence). The trim removed 5 bases at V and 6 bases at J, leaving 5 bases unmatched. The chain's CDR3 is CASSTRQGSGELFF. The CDR3 coding sequence is TGTGCCAGCAGTACCCGACAGGGGTCCGGGGAGCTGTTTTTT.

V is TRBV23-1 and J is TRBJ2-5; 10 nucleotides line up with TRBD1. TRBV23-1 is treated as an ORF (open reading frame) with a function not yet certain. The V and J ends lost 9 bases and 3 bases, in that order; junction bases with no gene match: 7. The CDR3 contains 14 residues. Here the CDR3 DNA reads TGCGCCAGGAGGGACAGGGGAGTTAAAGAGACCCAGTACTTC. Its translation: CARRDRGVKETQYF.

The genes are TRBV23-1 and TRBJ1-1; 11 bases map to TRBD1. TRBV23-1 is identified as an open reading frame with a role that is uncertain. The CDR3 is 16 residues long. The ends lost 7 bases at V and 6 bases at J; junction bases unmatched: 13. CDR3 DNA sequence: TGCGCCAGCACGCCTTCATGGGACAGGGGGGATCCTGAAGCTTTCTTT. Its translation is CASTPSWDRGDPEAFF.

CDR3 loop: CASSLAGTGRLKQYF. The CDR3 bases are TGTGCCAGCAGCTTGGCCGGGACAGGCCGTCTCAAGCAGTACTTC. This sequence joins TRBV5-5 and TRBJ2-7; TRBD1 agrees at 8 bases. The V gene's germline CDR1 is SGHKS and CDR2 YYEKEE (reference sequence). The V gene end was trimmed by 0 bases and the J gene end by 8 bases; junction bases not matched to a gene: 10. CDR3 size: 15 residues.

The chain carries TRBV2 and TRBJ2-5, with 11 positions matching TRBD2. Germline assignment: CDR1 SNHLY and CDR2 FYNNEI. The CDR3 is made up of 15 amino acids. Trimming at V came to 8 bases and at J to 2 bases, leaving 7 bases not matched to a gene. CDR3: CASGRLAGHQETQYF. Here the CDR3 DNA reads TGTGCCAGCGGTAGACTAGCGGGGCATCAAGAGACCCAGTACTTC.

V usage is TRBV27 and J usage is TRBJ2-4; tentative D call: TRBD2 (5 bases). Trimming pared 2 bases from V and 9 bases from J, leaving 11 bases between. The CDR3 extends over 13 amino acids. CDR1 MNHEY and CDR2 SMNVEV come from the germline V gene (reference sequence). Written as DNA, the CDR3 is TGTGCCAGCAGTTTAAGGCGCGAGGGCATTCAGTACTTC. This translates into CASSLRREGIQYF.

This sequence joins TRBV5-1 and TRBJ1-2; TRBD1 is a possible D gene (6 bases). V was pared by 4 bases and J by 6 bases, with 13 bases between. This CDR3 has 13 residues. Per germline, CDR1 SGHRS and CDR2 YFSETQ. CDR3 amino acids: CASSIDRYNGYTF. As DNA, the CDR3 is TGCGCCAGCAGCATTGACAGGTACAATGGCTACACCTTC.

A single count supports this clone. J is TRBJ1-2 and V is TRBV29-1, with D possibly being TRBD1 (5 bases). The length of the CDR3 is 12 residues. Between the trimmed V and J ends, which lost 3 bases and 6 bases, there was a span of 11 bases. Germline V lookup: CDR1 SQVTM, CDR2 ANQGSEA. The CDR3 is CSVEAGLNGYTF. The CDR3 coding sequence is TGCAGCGTTGAGGCAGGGTTGAATGGCTACACCTTC.

CDR3 bases: TGTGCCAGCAGTAAACTAGCGGCGAACACCGGGGAGCTGTTTTTT. Amino acids: CASSKLAANTGELFF. V and J are TRBV2 and TRBJ2-2, with TRBD2 matching over 8 bases. The CDR3 sequence is 15 residues long. Germline assignment: CDR1 SNHLY and CDR2 FYNNEI. V lost 5 bases, J lost 0 bases, and 2 bases stayed unmatched.

This clone appeared a few times. V gene TRBV3-1 (or the pseudogene TRBV3-2) combines with J gene TRBJ2-7; 9 nucleotides match TRBD1. Germline-derived CDR1 and CDR2 are LGHDT and YNNKEL (reference sequence). The J segment lost 6 bases and the V segment lost 0 bases, leaving 9 bases of the junction unmatched. The CDR3 sequence is 16 residues long. The CDR3 sequence: CASSQEGGTGTSEQYF. The CDR3 nucleotides read TGTGCCAGCAGCCAAGAAGGAGGGACAGGGACCTCCGAGCAGTACTTC.

V gene TRBV3-1 (or the pseudogene TRBV3-2) combines with J gene TRBJ2-5; 10 nucleotides line up with TRBD2. The CDR3 is 16 residues long. V trimming: 4 bases; J trimming: 5 bases; junction bases outside the gene matches: 10. The germline V gene encodes CDR1 LGHDT and CDR2 YNNKEL (reference sequence). The CDR3 nucleotides read TGTGCCAGCAGCCCCCCCATTGGTAGCGGGAGGGAGACCCAGTACTTC. As protein: CASSPPIGSGRETQYF.

The chain uses TRBV3-1 (or the pseudogene TRBV3-2) and TRBJ2-7, with D perhaps matching TRBD1 (5 bases). CDR1 is LGHDT and CDR2 is YNNKEL in the germline V gene (reference sequence). This CDR3 has 13 amino acids. Trimming stripped 4 bases from V and 7 bases from J, with 14 bases between. The CDR3, as DNA: TGTGCCAGCAGCCTCTCGGACACCCGGGAGCAGTACTTC. Translated, it gives CASSLSDTREQYF.

This chain links TRBV3-1 (or the pseudogene TRBV3-2) with TRBJ1-2; TRBD1 is a possible D gene (5 bases). The germline V gene encodes CDR1 LGHDT and CDR2 YNNKEL (reference sequence). Trimming cost V 0 bases and J 4 bases, with 9 bases left between them. CDR3 length equals 14 residues. The CDR3 DNA is TGTGCCAGCAGCCAAGAGAACAGGCCCTATGGCTACACCTTC. The encoded protein is CASSQENRPYGYTF.

J is TRBJ2-5 and V is TRBV3-1 (or the pseudogene TRBV3-2); 7 nucleotides line up with TRBD2. Looked up from germline, CDR1 is LGHDT and CDR2 is YNNKEL (reference sequence). The V and J ends lost 6 bases and 2 bases, in that order; junction bases with no gene match: 9. The CDR3 loop spans 15 amino acids. The DNA for the CDR3 is TGTGCCAGCAGTGCTGGGACTACCCGACAAGAGACCCAGTACTTC. Translating gives CASSAGTTRQETQYF.

This chain connects TRBV19 to TRBJ2-2; 8 nucleotides agree with TRBD1. The CDR3 has 16 residues. Germline loops: CDR1 LNHDA, CDR2 SQIVND (reference sequence). V lost 4 bases to trimming and J lost 2 bases; unmatched junction nucleotides: 6. CDR3 region: CASSRRQGTNTGELFF. CDR3 DNA sequence: TGTGCCAGTAGTAGACGACAGGGGACTAACACCGGGGAGCTGTTTTTT. Full variable domain (rest looked up from reference TRBV19 and TRBJ2-2): DGGITQSPKYLFRKEGQNVTLSCEQNLNHDAMYWYRQDPGQGLRLIYYSQIVNDFQKGDIAEGYSVSREKKESFPLTVTSAQKNPTAFYLCASSRRQGTNTGELFFGEGSRLTVL.

The chain employs TRBV2 and TRBJ2-2; 12 bases are a match to TRBD2. The germline V gene has CDR1 SNHLY and CDR2 FYNNEI. The trim removed 8 bases at V and 7 bases at J, leaving 8 bases unmatched. This CDR3 is built from 15 residues. CDR3 in DNA: TGTGCCAGCTCGACTAGCGGGGGTCCGGGCGGGGAGCTGTTTTTT. Its translation is CASSTSGGPGGELFF.

This clone was found a few times. The chain's CDR3 is CASSLSSGRETQYF. As DNA, the CDR3 is TGTGCCAGCAGCCTATCTAGCGGCCGGGAGACCCAGTACTTC. The V call is TRBV5-4, the J call TRBJ2-5, with 7 bases aligning to TRBD2. Germline V CDR1 and CDR2: SGHNT, YYREEE (reference sequence). Trimming at V came to 4 bases and at J to 5 bases, leaving 8 bases not matched to a gene. This CDR3 comprises 14 residues.

The CDR3 coding sequence is TGTGCCAGCAGCGAGCAGGGTGAGGCCTACGAGCAGTACTTC. Protein sequence: CASSEQGEAYEQYF. V gene TRBV9 combines with J gene TRBJ2-7, with a possible D match to TRBD1 (5 bases). Germline loops: CDR1 SGDLS, CDR2 YYNGEE. The CDR3 is 14 residues long. V shed 3 bases and J shed 2 bases, with 12 bases lying between them. The variable domain in full, completed from reference TRBV9 and TRBJ2-7, reads DSGVTQTPKHLITATGQRVTLRCSPRSGDLSVYWYQQSLDQGLQFLIQYYNGEERAKGNILERFSAQQFPDLHSELNLSSLELGDSALYFCASSEQGEAYEQYFGPGTRLTVT.

V usage is TRBV18 and J usage is TRBJ1-2; 7 bases align to TRBD1. Trimming took 4 bases from V and 3 from J; bases not matched to a gene: 2. CDR1 is KGHSH, CDR2 LQKENI, per germline. The CDR3 spans 13 residues. The CDR3 DNA sequence: TGTGCCAGCTCACAGGGGGCAGACTATGGCTACACCTTC. This gives the protein CASSQGADYGYTF. The entire variable domain, with the rest obtained from reference TRBV18 and TRBJ1-2, is as follows: NAGVMQNPRHLVRRRGQEARLRCSPMKGHSHVYWYRQLPEEGLKFMVYLQKENIIDESGMPKERFSAEFPKEGPSILRIQQVVRGDSAAYFCASSQGADYGYTFGSGTRLTVV.

The V gene is TRBV28, the J gene TRBJ2-7; D is possibly TRBD1 (6 bases). Germline V gene data show CDR1 as MDHEN and CDR2 as SYDVKM. V gave up 10 bases and J gave up 2 bases, with 15 bases separating them. This CDR3 has 13 amino acids. The CDR3 protein is CATTQGIPYEQYF. The CDR3 DNA is TGTGCCACAACCCAGGGGATCCCCTACGAGCAGTACTTC.

The chain couples TRBV5-1 to TRBJ2-3, with 10 bases lining up with TRBD2. The germline CDR1 and CDR2 sequences are SGHRS and YFSETQ. The V gene end was trimmed by 0 bases and the J gene end by 5 bases; junction bases not matched to a gene: 3. This CDR3 spans 15 amino acids. This CDR3 is CASSLVAGGGDTQYF. In DNA, the CDR3 is TGCGCCAGCAGCTTGGTAGCGGGGGGAGGAGATACGCAGTATTTT.

The chain combines TRBV7-6 with TRBJ1-2, with D possibly matching TRBD1 (6 bases). The CDR3 runs 16 residues. V was clipped by 0 bases and J by 5 bases, with 16 bases between them. CDR1 SGHVS and CDR2 FNYEAQ come from the germline V gene. The chain's CDR3 is CASSLARGGGAYGYTF. The DNA for the CDR3 is TGTGCCAGCAGCTTAGCTCGGGGAGGGGGGGCGTATGGCTACACCTTC.